This T cell receptor beta chain was found in a study of metastatic and nonmetastatic thyroid tumors. Study as a whole: Peripheral blood and tumor or nodule samples from malignant and benign thyroid patients were compared.

The sample holds many counts of this clone. Its antigen is not known. The CDR3 runs to 13 residues. Trimming shortened V by 8 bases and J by 7 bases, and 15 bases separated the two germline ends. Germline V gene data show CDR1 as MDHEN and CDR2 as SYDVKM. Original data processing: Clinicopathological groups differed in CDR3, with these differences serving to build a distant-metastasis classifier for papillary thyroid cancer. TCRdb re-called the PCR reads via MiXCR. Clone size and V and J calls follow TCRdb, not the original study. The top ten clones hold under 4% of a sample with over 45,000 clones, about 20% of them seen once. The study, taken as a whole, reports: Benign nodules reportedly had significantly lower TCR beta diversity than malignant thyroid tumors in blood and tumor.

Among the patients, none had received any treatment before thyroid surgery. This receptor was identified in a male donor with papillary thyroid cancer or a benign thyroid nodule (not recorded which). Some clones in this sample may be carry-over from other donors' samples. The V gene is TRBV28, the J gene TRBJ2-1; D is tentatively TRBD1 or TRBD2 (5 bases each). The sample consisted of blood. CDR3 region: CASEGPYGNEQFF. The CDR3 nucleotides read TGTGCCAGCGAGGGACCTTATGGGAATGAGCAGTTCTTC.